The clone carrying this TCR beta chain was detected once. This sample is part of a study of blood T cell repertoires in COVID-19. At the level of the study: Acute and convalescent COVID-19 specimens originated in the United States, Italy and Spain. PBMCs, B-cell-depleted T cells, or T cells provided the cDNA or gDNA that made up the material.

As originally analysed: Nucleated cell number was recorded as an estimate derived from reference gene primer amplification. Some clones are missing from TCRdb's copy, which holds only in-frame ones; the method was immunoSEQ multiplex PCR. That table is the source of V, J and clone size, and D and trimming were worked out from the DNA. The sample holds approximately 54,000 clones, roughly four fifths seen once. The source of this sequence is a woman aged 60-75 years with acute or convalescent COVID-19. Sequenced input: peripheral blood.

This chain's CDR3 is CSVDPAGAGETQYF. In DNA, the CDR3 is TGCAGCGTTGACCCTGCGGGAGCTGGGGAGACCCAGTACTTC. This rearrangement joins TRBV29-1 to TRBJ2-5; 7 bases fit TRBD2. Trimming removed 3 bases from V and 5 bases from J; junction bases left unmatched: 9. The germline V gene has CDR1 SQVTM and CDR2 ANQGSEA. The CDR3 totals 14 residues.